The 3 T cell receptor beta chains listed next were all sequenced from one sample in a study of control samples from healthy donors and cancer patients. Here immunoSEQ multiplex PCR was the method, and the copy in TCRdb shows in-frame clones only, minus some. The sample yields about 160,000 clones, around 95% seen once. The sequenced sample was blood. The receptors here all came from a woman aged 40 to 50 in good health.

The chain has TRBV15 and TRBJ1-2; perhaps TRBD1 as D (5 bases). CDR1 is LNHNV, CDR2 YYDKDF, per germline (reference sequence). The CDR3 is 15 residues long. Trimming took off 3 bases at V and 10 bases at J, with 21 bases between the two ends. The DNA for the CDR3 is TGTGCCACCAGCAGGGAAACGACAGCCCCGCGGGACTACACCTTC. Its protein product is CATSRETTAPRDYTF.

Regarding this clone: Other DNA sequences in this specimen translate into the identical CDR3. The chain joins TRBV7-9 to TRBJ1-1; the D gene is possibly TRBD1 (5 bases). From germline, CDR1 is SEHNR and CDR2 FQNEAQ (reference sequence). Trimming shortened V by 3 bases and J by 1 base, and 9 bases separated the two germline ends. CDR3 length: 14 amino acids. CDR3 nucleotides: TGTGCCAGCAGCTTGATGGGGGAGAACACTGAAGCTTTCTTT. It translates to CASSLMGENTEAFF.

The chain employs TRBV5-6 and TRBJ2-5, with D perhaps matching TRBD2 (6 bases). The ends were cut back, 1 base at V and 5 bases at J, with 6 bases in the middle. Germline CDR1 and CDR2: SGHDT and YYEEEE. This CDR3 region has 12 residues. DNA of the CDR3: TGTGCCAGCAGCTTGCGGGGGGAGACCCAGTACTTC. Amino acid sequence: CASSLRGETQYF.